This T cell receptor (beta chain) was observed in a study of identical twins. The CDR3 is 15 amino acids. Trimming took off 3 bases at V and 0 bases at J, with 9 bases between the two ends. Each CDR3 protein gets one entry after TCRdb re-called the 5' RACE reads with MiXCR. Of around 500,000 distinct CDR3 sequences in the sample, approximately 14% were seen once. The table lists this clonotype with a few counts. The data were also submitted as part of a second study, on yellow fever vaccine responses in identical twins.

The TCR sequence derives from a woman aged 18-30 years in good health. Sequences were obtained from CD4+ T cells sorted from blood. This chain uses TRBV12-3 or TRBV12-4 with TRBJ1-5; no definite D call. The CDR3 region is CASSLLGASNQPQHF. In nucleotides, the CDR3 is TGTGCCAGCAGTTTGCTCGGTGCTAGCAATCAGCCCCAGCATTTT.